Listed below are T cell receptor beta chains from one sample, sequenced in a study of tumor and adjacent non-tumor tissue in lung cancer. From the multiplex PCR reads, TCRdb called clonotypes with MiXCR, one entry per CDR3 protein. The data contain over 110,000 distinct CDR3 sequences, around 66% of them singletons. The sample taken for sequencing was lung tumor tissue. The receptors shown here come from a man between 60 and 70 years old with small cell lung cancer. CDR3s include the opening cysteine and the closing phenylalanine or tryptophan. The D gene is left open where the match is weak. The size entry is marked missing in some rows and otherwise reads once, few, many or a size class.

CDR3aa: CSAAGGHMNTDTQYF
CDR3nt: TGCAGTGCTGCTGGGGGGCATATGAACACAGATACGCAGTATTTT
d_gene: .
v_gene: TRBV20-1
j_gene: TRBJ2-3
abundance: many

CDR3aa: CSARDRLKGAAFTEASF
CDR3nt: TGCAGTGCTAGAGATAGGTTAAAGGGGGCGGCGTTCACTGAAGCTTCCTTT
d_gene: TRBD1
v_gene: TRBV20-1
j_gene: TRBJ1-1
abundance: once

CDR3aa: CASSPRSGANVLTF
CDR3nt: TGTGCCAGCAGCCCGCGGTCGGGGGCCAACGTCCTGACTTTC
d_gene: .
v_gene: TRBV12-3/TRBV12-4
j_gene: TRBJ2-6
abundance: many

CDR3aa: CASSVPAGTGELSF
CDR3nt: TGTGCCAGCAGTGTTCCCGCGGGAACCGGGGAGCTGTCTTTT
d_gene: .
v_gene: TRBV11-2
j_gene: TRBJ2-2
abundance: .

CDR3aa: CASTASATYTQYF
CDR3nt: TGTGCCAGCACCGCGTCTGCTACATATACACAGTATTTT
d_gene: .
v_gene: TRBV12-3/TRBV12-4
j_gene: TRBJ2-3
abundance: .

CDR3aa: CSAVIFQGGKNIQYF
CDR3nt: TGCAGTGCTGTCATCTTCCAGGGCGGCAAAAACATTCAGTACTTC
d_gene: .
v_gene: TRBV20-1
j_gene: TRBJ2-4
abundance: many

CDR3aa: CARTLDLNGRQFF
CDR3nt: TGTGCTAGAACCTTAGATCTGAACGGGAGGCAGTTCTTC
d_gene: .
v_gene: TRBV11-2
j_gene: TRBJ2-1
abundance: .

CDR3aa: CATSDSDREEQPQHF
CDR3nt: TGTGCCACCAGTGACTCGGACAGGGAAGAACAGCCCCAGCATTTT
d_gene: TRBD1
v_gene: TRBV24-1
j_gene: TRBJ1-5
abundance: few

CDR3aa: CASSATSGSRLYSYTQYF
CDR3nt: TGTGCCAGCAGCGCAACTAGCGGGAGCCGCTTATACTCTTATACGCAGTATTTT
d_gene: TRBD2
v_gene: TRBV11-2
j_gene: TRBJ2-3
abundance: medium-sized

CDR3aa: CASSLEARDYNKQFF
CDR3nt: TGTGCCAGCAGCTTAGAAGCCAGGGACTACAATAAGCAATTCTTC
d_gene: TRBD2
v_gene: TRBV11-3
j_gene: TRBJ2-1
abundance: .

CDR3aa: CSASGLNNDQFF
CDR3nt: TGCAGTGCTAGTGGGCTAAACAATGATCAGTTCTTC
d_gene: .
v_gene: TRBV20-1
j_gene: TRBJ2-1
abundance: .

CDR3aa: CASSLFRGDTQYF
CDR3nt: TGTGCCAGCAGTTTGTTCAGGGGAGATACGCAGTATTTT
d_gene: .
v_gene: TRBV12-3/TRBV12-4
j_gene: TRBJ2-3
abundance: many

CDR3aa: CATSASTEGNNQPQHF
CDR3nt: TGTGCCACCAGTGCCTCGACAGAGGGCAACAATCAGCCCCAGCATTTT
d_gene: .
v_gene: TRBV24-1
j_gene: TRBJ1-5
abundance: once

CDR3aa: CASSVGGRAHEQYF
CDR3nt: TGTGCCAGTAGCGTTGGCGGGAGGGCCCACGAGCAGTACTTC
d_gene: TRBD2
v_gene: TRBV13
j_gene: TRBJ2-7
abundance: .

CDR3aa: CSATPGTSGSPRVYEQYF
CDR3nt: TGCAGTGCGACACCCGGGACTAGCGGTTCCCCCCGGGTCTACGAACAGTACTTC
d_gene: TRBD2
v_gene: TRBV20-1
j_gene: TRBJ2-7
abundance: .

CDR3aa: CASSEPGNYGYTF
CDR3nt: TGTGCCAGCAGTGAACCAGGAAACTATGGCTACACCTTC
d_gene: .
v_gene: TRBV6-1
j_gene: TRBJ1-2
abundance: .

CDR3aa: CASGGTSINEQFF
CDR3nt: TGTGCCAGCGGGGGGACTAGTATCAATGAGCAGTTCTTC
d_gene: TRBD2
v_gene: TRBV6-1
j_gene: TRBJ2-1
abundance: few

CDR3aa: CASIPPRVDTQYF
CDR3nt: TGCGCCAGCATCCCCCCCAGGGTAGATACGCAGTATTTT
d_gene: .
v_gene: TRBV4-1
j_gene: TRBJ2-3
abundance: .

CDR3aa: CSSKGTVTQYF
CDR3nt: TGTTCCAGCAAGGGCACAGTTACGCAGTATTTT
d_gene: .
v_gene: TRBV12-3/TRBV12-4
j_gene: TRBJ2-3
abundance: .

CDR3aa: CSARVGGPRAGTQYF
CDR3nt: TGCAGTGCTAGAGTGGGGGGACCCCGGGCGGGGACCCAGTACTTC
d_gene: .
v_gene: TRBV20-1
j_gene: TRBJ2-5
abundance: few

CDR3aa: CASSPLQGYNEQFF
CDR3nt: TGTGCCAGCAGCCCCTTACAAGGCTACAATGAGCAGTTCTTC
d_gene: .
v_gene: TRBV7-8
j_gene: TRBJ2-1
abundance: .

CDR3aa: CSGRSVRTTGELFF
CDR3nt: TGCAGTGGTAGAAGCGTCAGAACCACCGGGGAGCTGTTTTTT
d_gene: .
v_gene: TRBV20-1
j_gene: TRBJ2-2
abundance: .

CDR3aa: CASSLAPRGTKGGSGLAKNIQYF
CDR3nt: TGCGCCAGCAGCTTGGCCCCAAGAGGTACGAAAGGAGGAAGCGGGCTAGCCAAAAACATTCAGTACTTC
d_gene: .
v_gene: TRBV5-1
j_gene: TRBJ2-4
abundance: once